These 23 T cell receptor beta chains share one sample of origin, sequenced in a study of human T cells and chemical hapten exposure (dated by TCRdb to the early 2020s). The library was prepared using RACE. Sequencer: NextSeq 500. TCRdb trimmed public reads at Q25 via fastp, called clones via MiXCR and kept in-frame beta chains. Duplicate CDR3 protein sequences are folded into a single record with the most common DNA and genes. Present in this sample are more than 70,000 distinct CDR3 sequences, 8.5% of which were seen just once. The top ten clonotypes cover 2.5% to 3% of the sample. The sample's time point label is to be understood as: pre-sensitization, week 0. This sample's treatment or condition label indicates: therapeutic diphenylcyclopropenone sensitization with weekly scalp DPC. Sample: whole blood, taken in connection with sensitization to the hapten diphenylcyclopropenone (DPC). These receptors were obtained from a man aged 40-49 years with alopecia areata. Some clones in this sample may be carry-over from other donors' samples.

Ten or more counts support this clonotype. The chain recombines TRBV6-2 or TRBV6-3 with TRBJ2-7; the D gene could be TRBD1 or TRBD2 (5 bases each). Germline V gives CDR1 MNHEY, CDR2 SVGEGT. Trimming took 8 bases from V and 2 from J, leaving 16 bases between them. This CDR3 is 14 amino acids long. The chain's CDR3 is CASPPRDLTYEQYV. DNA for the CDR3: TGTGCCAGCCCCCCCCGGGACCTAACCTACGAGCAGTACGTC.

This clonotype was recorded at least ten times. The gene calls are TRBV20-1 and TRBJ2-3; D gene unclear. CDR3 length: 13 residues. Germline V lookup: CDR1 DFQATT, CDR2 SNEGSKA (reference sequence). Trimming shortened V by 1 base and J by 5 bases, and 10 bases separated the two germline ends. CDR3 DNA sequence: TGCAGTGCTAGAGTTGTAAGGCTAGATACGCAGTATTTT. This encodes CSARVVRLDTQYF.

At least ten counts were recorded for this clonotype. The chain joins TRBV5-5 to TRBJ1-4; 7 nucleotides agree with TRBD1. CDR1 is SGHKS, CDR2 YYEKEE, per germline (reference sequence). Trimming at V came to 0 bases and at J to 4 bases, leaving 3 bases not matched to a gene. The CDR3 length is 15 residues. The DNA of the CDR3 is TGTGCCAGCAGCTTGGGGACAGGACTTAATGAAAAACTGTTTTTT. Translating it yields CASSLGTGLNEKLFF.

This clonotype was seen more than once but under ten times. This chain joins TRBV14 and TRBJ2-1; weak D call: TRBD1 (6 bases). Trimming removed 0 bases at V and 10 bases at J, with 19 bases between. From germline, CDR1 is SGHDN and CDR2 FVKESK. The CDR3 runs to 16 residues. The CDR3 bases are TGTGCCAGCAGCCAAGATCGAGGGACACCGAGGGACGAGCAGTTCTTC. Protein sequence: CASSQDRGTPRDEQFF.

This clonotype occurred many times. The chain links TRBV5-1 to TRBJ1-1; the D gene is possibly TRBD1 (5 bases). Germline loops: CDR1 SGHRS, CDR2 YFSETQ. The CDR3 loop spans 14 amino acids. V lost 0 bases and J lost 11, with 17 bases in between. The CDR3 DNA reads TGCGCCAGCAGCTTGGGAGCCCCGGGGACTAATGCTTTCTTT. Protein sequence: CASSLGAPGTNAFF.

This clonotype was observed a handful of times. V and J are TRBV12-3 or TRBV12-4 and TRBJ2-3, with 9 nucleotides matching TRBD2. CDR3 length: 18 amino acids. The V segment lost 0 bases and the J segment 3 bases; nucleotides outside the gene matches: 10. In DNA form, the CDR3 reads TGTGCCAGCAGTTTAGCGCTACGACTAGCGGTGGGGACAGATACGCAGTATTTT. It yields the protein CASSLALRLAVGTDTQYF.

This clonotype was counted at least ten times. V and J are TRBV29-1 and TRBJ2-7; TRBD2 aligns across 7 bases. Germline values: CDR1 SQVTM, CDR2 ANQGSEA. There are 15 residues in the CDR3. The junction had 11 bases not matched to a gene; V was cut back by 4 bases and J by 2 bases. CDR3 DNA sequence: TGCAGCGTTGGGCCCCTCACACGGGAGGCCTACGAGCAGTACGTC. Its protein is CSVGPLTREAYEQYV.

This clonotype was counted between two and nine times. The CDR3 here is CASSFTDSYEQYF. CDR3 DNA: TGTGCCAGCAGTTTTACAGACTCCTACGAGCAGTACTTC. V is TRBV12-3 or TRBV12-4 and J is TRBJ2-7; D not certain. The CDR3 runs to 13 residues. V dropped 3 bases and J dropped 0 bases, with 6 bases sitting between them.

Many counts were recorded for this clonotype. DNA of the CDR3: TGTGCCATCACCCTGACAGGCAACTATGGCTACACCTTC. As protein: CAITLTGNYGYTF. The chain joins TRBV10-3 to TRBJ1-2; D perhaps matches TRBD1 (6 bases). V lost 7 bases to trimming and J lost 2 bases, with 11 bases between them. Germline assignment: CDR1 ENHRY and CDR2 SYGVKD. The CDR3 consists of 13 residues.

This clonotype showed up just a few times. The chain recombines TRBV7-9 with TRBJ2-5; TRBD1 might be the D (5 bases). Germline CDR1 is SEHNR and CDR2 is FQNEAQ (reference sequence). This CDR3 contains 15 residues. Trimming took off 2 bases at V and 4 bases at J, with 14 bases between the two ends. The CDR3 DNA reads TGTGCCAGCAGCTTACAACAGGTAGTAGGAGAGACCCAGTACTTC. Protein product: CASSLQQVVGETQYF. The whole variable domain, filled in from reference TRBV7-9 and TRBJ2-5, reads DTGVSQNPRHKITKRGQNVTFRCDPISEHNRLYWYRQTLGQGPEFLTYFQNEAQLEKSRLLSDRFSAERPKGSFSTLEIQRTEQGDSAMYLCASSLQQVVGETQYFGPGTRLLVL.

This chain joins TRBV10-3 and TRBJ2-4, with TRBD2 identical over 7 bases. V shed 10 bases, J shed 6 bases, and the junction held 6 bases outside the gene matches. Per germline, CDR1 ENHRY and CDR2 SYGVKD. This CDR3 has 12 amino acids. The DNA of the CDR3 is TGTGCCACCACCGGGACTACAAACATTCAGTACTTC. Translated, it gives CATTGTTNIQYF.

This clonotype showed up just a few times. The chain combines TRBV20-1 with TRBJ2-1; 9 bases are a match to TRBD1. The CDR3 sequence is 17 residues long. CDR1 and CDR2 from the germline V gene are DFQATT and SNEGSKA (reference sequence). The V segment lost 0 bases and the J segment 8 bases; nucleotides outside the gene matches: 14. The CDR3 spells CSARDSMGQGPLYEQFF. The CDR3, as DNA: TGCAGTGCTAGAGACTCTATGGGACAGGGACCGCTTTATGAGCAGTTCTTC.

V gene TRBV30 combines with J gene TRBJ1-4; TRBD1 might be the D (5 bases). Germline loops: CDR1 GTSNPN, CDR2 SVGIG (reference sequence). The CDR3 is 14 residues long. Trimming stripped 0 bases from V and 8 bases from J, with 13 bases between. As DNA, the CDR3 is TGTGCCTGGAGTGTACAAGGGGCGGGAGAAAAACTGTTTTTT. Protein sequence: CAWSVQGAGEKLFF. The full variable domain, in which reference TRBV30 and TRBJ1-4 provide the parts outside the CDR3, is SQTIHQWPATLVQPVGSPLSLECTVEGTSNPNLYWYRQAAGRGLQLLFYSVGIGQISSEVPQNLSASRPQDRQFILSSKKLLLSDSGFYLCAWSVQGAGEKLFFGSGTQLSVL.

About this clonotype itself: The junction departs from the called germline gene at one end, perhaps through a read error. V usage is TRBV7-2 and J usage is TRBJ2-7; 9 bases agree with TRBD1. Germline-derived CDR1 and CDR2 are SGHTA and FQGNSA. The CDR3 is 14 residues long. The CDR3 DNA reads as TGTGCCAGCAGCTTTGGGACAGGGCACTACAAGCAGTACTTC. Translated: CASSFGTGHYKQYF.

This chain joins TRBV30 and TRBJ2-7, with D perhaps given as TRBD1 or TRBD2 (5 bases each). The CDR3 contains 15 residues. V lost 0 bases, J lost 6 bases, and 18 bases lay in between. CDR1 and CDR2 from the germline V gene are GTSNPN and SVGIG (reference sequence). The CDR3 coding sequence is TGTGCCTGGAGTGTACGGGGCCGGGCCTACTCCGAGCAGTACTTC. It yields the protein CAWSVRGRAYSEQYF.

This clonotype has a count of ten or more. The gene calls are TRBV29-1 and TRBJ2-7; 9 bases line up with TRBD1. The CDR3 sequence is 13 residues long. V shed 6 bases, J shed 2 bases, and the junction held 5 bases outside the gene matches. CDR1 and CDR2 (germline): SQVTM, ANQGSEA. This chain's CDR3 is CSVGTGRTYEQYF. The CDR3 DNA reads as TGCAGCGTGGGGACAGGGCGAACCTACGAGCAGTACTTC.

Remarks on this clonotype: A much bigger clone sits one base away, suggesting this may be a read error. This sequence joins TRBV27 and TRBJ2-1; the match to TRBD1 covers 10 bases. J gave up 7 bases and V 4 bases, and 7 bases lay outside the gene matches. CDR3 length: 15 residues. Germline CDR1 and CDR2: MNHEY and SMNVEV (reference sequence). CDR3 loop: CASSWGDRGENEQFF. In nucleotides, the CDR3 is TGTGCCAGCAGTTGGGGGGACAGGGGAGAAAATGAGCAGTTCTTC.

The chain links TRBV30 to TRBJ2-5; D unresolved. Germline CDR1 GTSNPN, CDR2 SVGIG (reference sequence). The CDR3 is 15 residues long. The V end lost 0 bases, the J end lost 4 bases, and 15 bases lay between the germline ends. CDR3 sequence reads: CAWSVASPLGETQYF. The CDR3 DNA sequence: TGTGCCTGGAGTGTAGCATCCCCGCTCGGAGAGACCCAGTACTTC.

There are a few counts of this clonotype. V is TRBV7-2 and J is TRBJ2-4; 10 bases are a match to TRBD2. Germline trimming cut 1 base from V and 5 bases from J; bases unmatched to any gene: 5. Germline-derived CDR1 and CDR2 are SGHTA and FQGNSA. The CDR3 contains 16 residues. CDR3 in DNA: TGTGCCAGCAGCTTAGTAGCGGGAGGCACTGAAAACATTCAGTACTTC. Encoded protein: CASSLVAGGTENIQYF.

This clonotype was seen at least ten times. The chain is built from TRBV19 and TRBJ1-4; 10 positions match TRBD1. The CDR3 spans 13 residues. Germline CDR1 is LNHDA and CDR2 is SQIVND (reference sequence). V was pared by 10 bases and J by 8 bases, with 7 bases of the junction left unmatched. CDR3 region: CAISDRGFEKLFF. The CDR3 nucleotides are TGTGCCATTTCGGACAGGGGGTTCGAAAAACTGTTTTTT.

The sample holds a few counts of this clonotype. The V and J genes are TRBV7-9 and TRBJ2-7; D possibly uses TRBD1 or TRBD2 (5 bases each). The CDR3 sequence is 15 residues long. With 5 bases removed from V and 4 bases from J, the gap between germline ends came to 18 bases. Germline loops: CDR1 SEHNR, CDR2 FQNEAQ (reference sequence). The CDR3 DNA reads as TGTGCCAGCAGCCCTGCCGGGACGGAAGTTTACGAGCAGTACGTC. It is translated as CASSPAGTEVYEQYV.

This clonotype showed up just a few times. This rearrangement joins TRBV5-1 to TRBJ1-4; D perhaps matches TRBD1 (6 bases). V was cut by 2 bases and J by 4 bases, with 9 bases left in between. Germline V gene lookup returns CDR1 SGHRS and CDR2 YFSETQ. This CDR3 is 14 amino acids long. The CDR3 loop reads CASSLQGDNEKLFF. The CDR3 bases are TGCGCCAGCAGCTTACAGGGAGATAATGAAAAACTGTTTTTT.

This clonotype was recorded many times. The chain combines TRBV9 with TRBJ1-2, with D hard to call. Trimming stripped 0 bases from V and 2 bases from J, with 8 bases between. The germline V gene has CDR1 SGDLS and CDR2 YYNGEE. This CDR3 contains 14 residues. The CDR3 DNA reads TGTGCCAGCAGCGTAGGTGGATCCAACTATGGCTACACCTTC. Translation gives CASSVGGSNYGYTF.